This T cell receptor beta chain derives from a study of patients and donors after allogeneic stem cell transplantation. TCRdb ran MiXCR on the RT-PCR reads and lists one entry per CDR3 protein. The table records about 26,000 distinct CDR3 sequences, 6.5% to 10% of them present only once. V shed 2 bases and J shed 7 bases, with 5 bases lying between them. The CDR3 runs to 11 residues. The chain uses TRBV12-3 or TRBV12-4 and TRBJ1-2; D is unresolved. The sequenced material came from blood, either unsorted or a sorted T cell fraction (not recorded which). This receptor was obtained from a human donor who was either an allogeneic HSCT recipient or a stem cell or donor lymphocyte infusion donor (not recorded which). It is not recorded whose cells these are; they may come from a transplant donor. This CDR3 reads CASSLRVGYTF. The CDR3 nucleotides are TGTGCCAGCAGTTTAAGGGTTGGCTACACCTTC.